What follows are 4 T cell receptor beta chains derived from one specimen sequenced in a study of OX40 agonist ivuxolimab in advanced cancers. Sequenced by immunoSEQ multiplex PCR; TCRdb stores in-frame clones only, minus some. This repertoire shows around 46,000 clones, 60% to 80% found once; its top ten account for around 2.7%. Material: CD4+ or CD8+ T cells sorted from blood, obtained in a trial of the OX40 agonist ivuxolimab. All receptors come from an adult with an advanced solid tumor such as melanoma, head and neck, liver or kidney cancer.

The chain employs TRBV5-4 and TRBJ2-5; TRBD2 matches 10 bases. The ends lost 0 bases at V and 6 bases at J; junction bases unmatched: 5. The CDR3 loop spans 15 amino acids. Germline V CDR1 and CDR2: SGHNT, YYREEE (reference sequence). Written as DNA, the CDR3 is TGTGCCAGCAGCTTGGATCGAGCGGGGGGGAAGACCCAGTACTTC. This sequence encodes CASSLDRAGGKTQYF.

This clone has just a few counts. The chain joins TRBV28 to TRBJ2-7; D gene ambiguous. The CDR3 runs 13 residues. Between the trimmed V and J ends, which lost 3 bases and 6 bases, there was a span of 12 bases. CDR1 is MDHEN and CDR2 is SYDVKM in the germline V gene. Written as DNA, the CDR3 is TGTGCCAGCAGTTTGGATTTCGTGCGCGAGCAGTACTTC. Its translation is CASSLDFVREQYF. The whole variable domain, filled in from reference TRBV28 and TRBJ2-7, reads DVKVTQSSRYLVKRTGEKVFLECVQDMDHENMFWYRQDPGLGLRLIYFSYDVKMKEKGDIPEGYSVSREKKERFSLILESASTNQTSMYLCASSLDFVREQYFGPGTRLTVT.

This chain links TRBV7-9 with TRBJ2-6; 9 nucleotides agree with TRBD1. In germline, CDR1 is SEHNR, CDR2 FQNEAQ (reference sequence). This CDR3 contains 17 residues. The junction had 8 bases not matched to a gene; V was cut back by 5 bases and J by 3 bases. CDR3 bases: TGTGCCAGCAGCGCAGTACAGGGGGCGTATGGGGCCAACGTCCTGACTTTC. Translated, it gives CASSAVQGAYGANVLTF.

The chain is built from TRBV7-8 and TRBJ1-5; maybe TRBD1 (5 bases). This CDR3 has 13 amino acids. V was pared by 1 base and J by 10 bases, with 11 bases between. The germline CDR1 and CDR2 sequences are SGHVS and FQNEAQ. This chain's CDR3 is CASSLGPGTPQHF. CDR3 sequence (DNA): TGTGCCAGCAGCTTAGGTCCCGGGACTCCCCAGCATTTT.